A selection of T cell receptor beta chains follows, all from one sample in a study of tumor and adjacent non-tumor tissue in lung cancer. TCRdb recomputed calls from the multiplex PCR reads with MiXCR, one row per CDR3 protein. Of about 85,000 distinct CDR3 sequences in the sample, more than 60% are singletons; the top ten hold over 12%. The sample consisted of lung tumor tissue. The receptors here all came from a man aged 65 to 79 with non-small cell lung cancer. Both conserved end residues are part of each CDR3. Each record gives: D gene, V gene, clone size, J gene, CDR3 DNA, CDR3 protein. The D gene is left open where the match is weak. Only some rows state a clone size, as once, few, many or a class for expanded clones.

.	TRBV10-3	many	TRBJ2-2	TGTGCCATCAGTGAGTCGACTCAGGGCACCGGGGAGCTGTTTTTT	CAISESTQGTGELFF
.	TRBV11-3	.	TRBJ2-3	TGTGCCAGCAGCTTAGGAGATAGCACATATACGCAGTATTTT	CASSLGDSTYTQYF
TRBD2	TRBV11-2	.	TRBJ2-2	TGTGCCAGCAACTTAAGCGGGGACACCGGGGAGCTGTTTTTT	CASNLSGDTGELFF
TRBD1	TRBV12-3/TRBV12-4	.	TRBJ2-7	TGTGTCAGGAGTTTGAGACAGGGGGACGGGCAGTACTTC	CVRSLRQGDGQYF
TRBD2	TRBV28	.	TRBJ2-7	TGTGCCAGCATCCCCATGGGGACTAACGGGGGGGCCGTGGTCGGGCAGTACTTC	CASIPMGTNGGAVVGQYF
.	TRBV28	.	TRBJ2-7	TGTGCCTGCACCTTCTCCCGGGAGCAGTGCTTC	CACTFSREQCF
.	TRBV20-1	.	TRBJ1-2	TGCAGTGCTAGAGATAGGCAGGGACTTTACGGCTACACCTTC	CSARDRQGLYGYTF
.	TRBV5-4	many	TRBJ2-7	TGTGCCAGCAGCCTTCGAAGGACGGGGACCTACGAGCAGTACTTC	CASSLRRTGTYEQYF
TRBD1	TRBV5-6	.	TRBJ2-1	TGTGCCTGCAGCCCTACAGGGGTTTTCGAGCAGTTCTTC	CACSPTGVFEQFF
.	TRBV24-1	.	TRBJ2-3	TGTGCCACCAGTGAGACGCTGACAGGTACGCAGTGTTTT	CATSETLTGTQCF
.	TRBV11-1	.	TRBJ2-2	TGTGTCAGCAGCCCGGGGAATGCCGGGGGCGGGGAGCTGTTTTTT	CVSSPGNAGGGELFF
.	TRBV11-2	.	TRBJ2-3	TGTGCCAGCAGCTCTGAAAGCCACGAAGGACTCCGAACCACAGATACGCAGTATTTT	CASSSESHEGLRTTDTQYF
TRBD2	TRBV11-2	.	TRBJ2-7	TGTGCCAGCAGCTCGGGAAGCGGGAGATACTACGAGGAGTACTTC	CASSSGSGRYYEEYF
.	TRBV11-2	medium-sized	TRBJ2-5	TGTGCCAGCAGCAAAGCGGTGGGAGAGAGGACCCAGTACTTC	CASSKAVGERTQYF
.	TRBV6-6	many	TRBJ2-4	TGTGCCAGCAGCCCCTCGAGGGGAGGGGGAAAAAACATTCAGTACTTC	CASSPSRGGGKNIQYF
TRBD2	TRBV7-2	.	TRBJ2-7	TGTGCCATCAGCTTAGTCACGGGGAGGGGCGAGCAGTACTTC	CAISLVTGRGEQYF
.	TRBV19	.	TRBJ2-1	TGTGCCAGTAGTATAGGTGCCAATGAGCAGTTCTTC	CASSIGANEQFF
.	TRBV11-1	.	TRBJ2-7	TGTGCCAGCAGACTCGATTGTGGACAAGCCTACTCCTATGAGCAGTACTTC	CASRLDCGQAYSYEQYF
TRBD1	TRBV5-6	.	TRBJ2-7	TGTGTCGGCAGCTTGGACAGGGGGAGCTGGGGCTACGAGCAGTACTTC	CVGSLDRGSWGYEQYF
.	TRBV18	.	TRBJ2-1	TGTGCCAGCTCACCACCGACAAGAGGCCCTTACAATGAGCAGTTCTTC	CASSPPTRGPYNEQFF
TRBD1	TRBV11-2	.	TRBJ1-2	TGTGCCAGCGGCTTCCTGGGACAGAGCTCTAACTATGGCTACACCTTC	CASGFLGQSSNYGYTF
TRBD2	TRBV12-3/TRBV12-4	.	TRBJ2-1	TGTGCCAGTAGTTTCGGGGGGTATGAGCACTTCTTC	CASSFGGYEHFF
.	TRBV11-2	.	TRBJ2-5	TGTGCCAGCACCCCTGGTCAAGAGACCCAGTGCTTC	CASTPGQETQCF
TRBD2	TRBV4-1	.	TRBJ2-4	TGCGTCAACATCCAAGGTCTAACTAGCGGGGGACTAGCCAAAAACATTCAGTACTTC	CVNIQGLTSGGLAKNIQYF
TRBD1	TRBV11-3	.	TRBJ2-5	TGTGCCAGCAACATACGACAGGGGCTAGAGACCCAGTACTTC	CASNIRQGLETQYF
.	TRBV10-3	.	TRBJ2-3	TGTGCCATCAGTGATTGGGCATACACAGATACGCAGTATTTT	CAISDWAYTDTQYF
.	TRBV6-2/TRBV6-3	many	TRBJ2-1	TGTGCCAGCAATGGTCCTACGGATGAGCAGTTCTTC	CASNGPTDEQFF
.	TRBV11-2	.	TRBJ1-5	TGTGCCAGGAGCCCCTTTGGGGAAGGGCCCCATCATTTT	CARSPFGEGPHHF
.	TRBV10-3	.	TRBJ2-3	TGTGCCATCAGTGAGACGCGGGACGCAGATACACAGTATTTT	CAISETRDADTQYF
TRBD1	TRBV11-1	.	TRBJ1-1	TGTGCCAGCAGTTTAGGGGACAGCCCACATAGGACAGTAGCTTTCTTT	CASSLGDSPHRTVAFF
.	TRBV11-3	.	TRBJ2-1	TGTGCCAGCAGCGTAGATCAGGTAACTAACAATGAGCAGTTCTTC	CASSVDQVTNNEQFF
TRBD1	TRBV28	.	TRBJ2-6	TGTGCCAACAGTTTGCCGGGACAGGGAAGGTGTGGGGCCAACGTCCTGACTTTC	CANSLPGQGRCGANVLTF